This TCR beta chain was identified during a study of OX40 agonist ivuxolimab in advanced cancers. Overall study: Patients were treated with intravenous ivuxolimab, dosed at 0.01 to 10 mg/kg and infused every 2 weeks. Three partial responders included one hepatocellular carcinoma patient and two cutaneous melanoma patients. Findings and caveats of the study: Expanded clones belonging to CD8+ T cells outnumbered, on average, those of CD4+.

Generated by immunoSEQ multiplex PCR, the TCRdb table keeps only in-frame clones and is missing some. The sample shows 37,000 or so clones, about 80% of them seen only once. Details on this clone: No antigen is known for it.

Germline loops: CDR1 SNHLY, CDR2 FYNNEI. CDR3 length: 14 amino acids. V was clipped by 4 bases and J by 5 bases; unmatched bases: 6. Sampled blood was obtained at baseline, cycle 4 day 1, and cycle 7 day 1. Sample: CD4+ or CD8+ T cells sorted from blood, taken in a trial of the OX40 agonist ivuxolimab. The rearrangement joins TRBV2 to TRBJ1-1, with 8 bases identical to TRBD1. This sequence originates from an adult with an advanced solid tumor such as melanoma, head and neck, liver or kidney cancer. DNA for the CDR3: TGTGCCAGCAGTGCAAGGACAGGGCTGACTGAAGCTTTCTTT. Its translation is CASSARTGLTEAFF.